This note documents a single TCR beta chain sequence. The antigen is not known. V dropped 4 bases and J dropped 4; count of bases not matched to a gene: 3. The CDR3 is 14 residues long. Per the germline V gene, CDR1 is SGHRS and CDR2 is YFSETQ. This entry comes from a study of cytomegalovirus exposure and HLA in healthy donors. Study-wide points: Within an earlier analysis, most TCR beta V segments proved productive either about 90% or about 30% of the time. As a later analysis showed, several of the most significant clusters appeared to be linked to common viral pathogens. There were under 200 TCR beta chains listed as cytomegalovirus-associated.

With 60 Vbeta and 13 Jbeta primers, the PCR was carried out. The method was immunoSEQ multiplex PCR; TCRdb's version includes in-frame clones alone and lacks a portion of them. Here the sample spans about 130,000 clones, approximately 80% being singletons. The sequenced sample was PBMCs. This TCR was recovered from a man aged 25 to 45 in good health and CMV-seronegative. The chain uses TRBV5-1 and TRBJ1-4; 8 bases line up with TRBD1. The CDR3 nucleotides are TGCGCCAGCAGCCAGGGGGCGGTTAATGAAAAACTGTTTTTT. Residues: CASSQGAVNEKLFF.